The T cell receptor (beta chain) described here comes from a study of blood T cells in healthy people across ages. Regarding the study as a whole: As naive T cell percentage varied, TCR beta diversity correlated strongly with it. Investigators treated diversity estimates from one million T cells as underestimates.

Next came a second PCR, run for about 7 to 12 cycles, which used a sample-barcoded 5' primer along with a J-beta primer mix. Carrying 12 random nucleotides, a template-switch adaptor labeled each individual cDNA molecule. TCRdb redid the calling of the 5' RACE reads with MiXCR, one entry per CDR3 protein. This sample yields 650,000 to 950,000 distinct CDR3 sequences, of which around 42% are seen a single time; around 18% belongs to the top ten. V lost 6 bases, J lost 2 bases, and 15 bases lay in between. The CDR3 runs 15 residues. The germline V gene encodes CDR1 SNHLY and CDR2 FYNNEI. This clonotype came up many times. Antigen unknown. Peripheral blood from each donor was collected in a volume of about 10 milliliters.

The sequencing input was blood. The origin of this receptor is a man in his 60s in good health. The chain couples TRBV2 to TRBJ2-3; D gene ambiguous. The CDR3 spells CASRPQNKLTDTQYF. DNA for the CDR3: TGTGCCAGCAGACCCCAGAACAAACTCACAGATACGCAGTATTTT.